These T cell receptor beta chains were read from a single sample in a study of blood T cell repertoires in COVID-19. Sequencing was performed with immunoSEQ multiplex PCR; in TCRdb, only in-frame clones are kept and a portion is missing. The table has over 250,000 clones, around 87% seen once; the top ten hold about 5.4%. Sequencing was performed on PBMCs or T cells enriched from blood (not recorded which). The receptors come from a woman in her 30s who had recovered from COVID-19. CDR3s include the opening cysteine and the closing phenylalanine or tryptophan. The order of the fields is clone size, V gene, J gene, D gene, CDR3 protein, CDR3 DNA. The D gene is left open where the match is weak. Size tells how often a clone was seen (once, few, many) or the class of an expanded clone, and some rows leave it out.

>-|TRBV7-6|TRBJ1-3|-
CASWAADSSGNTIYF
TGTGCCAGCTGGGCAGCAGATTCGTCTGGAAACACCATATATTTT
>-|TRBV4-3|TRBJ1-1|-
CASSQGRGNTEAFF
TGCGCCAGCAGCCAAGGAAGGGGGAACACTGAAGCTTTCTTT
>-|TRBV5-4|TRBJ1-3|-
CASSLDRPGDTIYF
TGTGCCAGCAGCTTGGACAGGCCCGGAGACACCATATATTTT
>few|TRBV28|TRBJ1-5|-
CASNPGDRDQPQHF
TGTGCCAGCAACCCGGGTGATCGGGATCAGCCCCAGCATTTT
>-|TRBV29-1|TRBJ1-2|-
CSSEEANYGYTF
TGCAGCTCCGAGGAGGCTAACTATGGCTACACCTTC
>-|TRBV11-3|TRBJ1-2|-
CASSTNLTGTYIYGYTF
TGTGCCAGCAGCACTAATTTAACAGGGACCTATATCTATGGCTACACCTTC
>-|TRBV7-9|TRBJ1-2|-
CASSLGGASYGYTF
TGTGCCAGCAGCTTAGGGGGAGCCAGCTACGGCTACACCTTC
>-|TRBV18|TRBJ1-3|-
CASSPVRGSGNTIYF
TGTGCCAGCTCACCAGTAAGGGGCTCTGGAAACACCATATATTTT
>-|TRBV9|TRBJ2-5|TRBD2
CASSVRGVPSEETQYF
TGTGCCAGCAGCGTTCGGGGGGTACCGTCCGAAGAGACCCAGTACTTC
>-|TRBV4-3|TRBJ1-5|TRBD1
CASSRSSPGQGSNQPQHF
TGCGCCAGCAGCCGATCATCTCCGGGACAGGGGAGCAATCAGCCCCAGCATTTT
>few|TRBV5-1|TRBJ1-1|-
CASSPGPNTEAFF
TGCGCCAGCAGCCCCGGTCCAAACACTGAAGCTTTCTTT
>once|TRBV5-5|TRBJ2-3|-
CASSSRLEAPDTQYF
TGTGCCAGCAGTTCACGACTAGAAGCCCCAGATACGCAGTATTTT
>-|TRBV2|TRBJ2-5|-
CASSRGYPQETQYF
TGTGCCAGCAGCCGGGGATATCCCCAAGAGACCCAGTACTTC
>-|TRBV11-2|TRBJ1-5|-
CASSPDGNSNQPQHF
TGTGCCAGCAGCCCTGACGGGAATAGCAATCAGCCCCAGCATTTT
>-|TRBV6-2/TRBV6-3|TRBJ1-5|-
CASSLRGQPQHF
TGTGCCAGCAGTCTCAGGGGACAGCCCCAGCATTTT
>-|TRBV28|TRBJ1-1|-
CASSLWRAGGGEAFF
TGTGCCAGCAGTTTATGGAGGGCGGGGGGCGGTGAAGCTTTCTTT
>-|TRBV24-1|TRBJ2-4|TRBD2
CATSDLRGGSGRKNIQYF
TGTGCCACCAGTGATTTGCGCGGGGGGAGCGGCCGGAAAAACATTCAGTACTTC
>-|TRBV19|TRBJ2-7|-
CASSIKQGNEQYF
TGTGCCAGTAGTATCAAACAGGGAAACGAGCAGTACTTC
>-|TRBV6-5|TRBJ2-2|TRBD1
CASSLQGAGSGELFF
TGTGCCAGCAGTTTGCAGGGGGCTGGTTCCGGGGAGCTGTTTTTT
>once|TRBV2|TRBJ2-3|TRBD2
CASRSGLAGGVNTQYF
TGTGCCAGCAGGTCGGGACTAGCGGGGGGGGTAAATACGCAGTATTTT
>-|TRBV7-2|TRBJ1-2|-
CASSLTGDYGYTF
TGTGCCAGCAGCTTAACCGGGGACTATGGCTACACCTTC
>-|TRBV18|TRBJ1-1|TRBD1
CASSPWTGGDYTEAFF
TGTGCCAGCTCACCGTGGACAGGGGGTGATTATACTGAAGCTTTCTTT
>-|TRBV27|TRBJ2-7|TRBD1
CASSLQGVLNEQYF
TGTGCCAGCAGTCTCCAGGGGGTTCTCAACGAGCAGTACTTC
>once|TRBV19|TRBJ2-1|TRBD2
CASSLWTSVWMDEQFF
TGTGCCAGTAGTCTTTGGACTAGCGTCTGGATGGATGAGCAGTTCTTC
>once|TRBV5-1|TRBJ2-7|TRBD2
CASSLESTSGGGEQYF
TGCGCCAGCAGCTTGGAGTCCACTAGCGGGGGAGGTGAGCAGTACTTC
>-|TRBV9|TRBJ2-5|TRBD2
CASSVGERGTQYF
TGTGCCAGCAGCGTAGGGGAGCGGGGGACCCAGTACTTC
>few|TRBV14|TRBJ2-2|TRBD2
CASSPNSGGASTGELFF
TGTGCCAGCAGCCCCAACAGCGGGGGGGCATCCACCGGGGAGCTGTTTTTT
>-|TRBV28|TRBJ1-2|-
CASSAGDYGYTF
TGTGCCAGCAGTGCAGGGGATTATGGCTACACCTTC
>-|TRBV5-1|TRBJ2-2|TRBD1
CASSHGTDTGELFF
TGCGCCAGCAGCCATGGGACAGACACCGGGGAGCTGTTTTTT
>-|TRBV5-1|TRBJ1-1|-
CASSWRANTEAFF
TGCGCCAGCAGCTGGAGGGCGAACACTGAAGCTTTCTTT
>-|TRBV7-2|TRBJ2-3|-
CASSLVGAADTQYF
TGTGCCAGCAGCTTAGTGGGGGCCGCAGATACGCAGTATTTT
>few|TRBV5-6|TRBJ2-5|-
CASSSRETQYF
TGTGCCAGCAGCTCCAGGGAGACCCAGTACTTC
>once|TRBV10-2|TRBJ2-1|-
CASSEAGVRNEQFF
TGCGCCAGCAGTGAGGCAGGGGTCCGCAATGAGCAGTTCTTC
>-|TRBV5-5|TRBJ1-6|TRBD1
CASSLGTGGSYNSPLHF
TGTGCCAGCAGCTTGGGGACAGGGGGCTCCTATAATTCACCCCTCCACTTT
>-|TRBV18|TRBJ1-2|TRBD1
CASSHSTGVGYTF
TGTGCCAGCTCACACTCGACAGGGGTCGGCTACACCTTC
>-|TRBV5-1|TRBJ1-4|TRBD1
CASSLTGGMAEKLFF
TGCGCCAGCAGCTTGACAGGGGGTATGGCTGAAAAACTGTTTTTT
>-|TRBV7-8|TRBJ1-4|TRBD1
CASSWGQVDEKLFF
TGTGCCAGCAGCTGGGGACAGGTTGATGAAAAACTGTTTTTT
>few|TRBV4-1|TRBJ2-7|-
CASSQDWGALYEQYF
TGCGCCAGCAGCCAAGATTGGGGAGCACTCTACGAGCAGTACTTC
>-|TRBV7-2|TRBJ1-5|TRBD1
CASSRDSSNQPQHF
TGTGCCAGCAGCCGGGACAGTAGCAATCAGCCCCAGCATTTT
>-|TRBV6-2/TRBV6-3|TRBJ2-7|-
CASSPGTPPYEQYF
TGTGCCAGCAGTCCCGGGACACCCCCCTACGAGCAGTACTTC
>-|TRBV29-1|TRBJ2-6|-
CSVVESGANVLTF
TGCAGCGTTGTGGAGTCTGGGGCCAACGTCCTGACTTTC
>-|TRBV5-1|TRBJ2-7|-
CASSPGTGTYEQYF
TGCGCCAGCAGCCCCGGGACTGGAACCTACGAGCAGTACTTC